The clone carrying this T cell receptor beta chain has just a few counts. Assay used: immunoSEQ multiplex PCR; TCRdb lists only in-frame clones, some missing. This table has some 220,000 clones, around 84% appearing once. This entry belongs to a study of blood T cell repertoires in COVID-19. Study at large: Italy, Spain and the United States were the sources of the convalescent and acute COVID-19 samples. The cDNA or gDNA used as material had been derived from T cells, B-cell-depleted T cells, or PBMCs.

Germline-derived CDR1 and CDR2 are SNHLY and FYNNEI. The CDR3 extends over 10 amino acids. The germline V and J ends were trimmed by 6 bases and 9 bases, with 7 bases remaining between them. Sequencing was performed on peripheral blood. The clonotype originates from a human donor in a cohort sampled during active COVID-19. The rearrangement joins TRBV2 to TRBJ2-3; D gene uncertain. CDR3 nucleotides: TGTGCCAGCAGGGCCCAGACGCAGTATTTT. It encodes CASRAQTQYF.